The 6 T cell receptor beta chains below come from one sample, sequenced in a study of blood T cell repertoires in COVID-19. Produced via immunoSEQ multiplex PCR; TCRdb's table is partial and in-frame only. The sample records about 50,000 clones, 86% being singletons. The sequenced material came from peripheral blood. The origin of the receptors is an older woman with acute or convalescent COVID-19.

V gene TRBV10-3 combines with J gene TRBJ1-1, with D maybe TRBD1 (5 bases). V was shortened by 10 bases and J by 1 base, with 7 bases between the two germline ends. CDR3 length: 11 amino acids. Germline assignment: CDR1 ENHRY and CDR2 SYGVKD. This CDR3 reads CATTANTEAFF. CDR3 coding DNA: TGTGCCACGACAGCGAACACTGAAGCTTTCTTT.

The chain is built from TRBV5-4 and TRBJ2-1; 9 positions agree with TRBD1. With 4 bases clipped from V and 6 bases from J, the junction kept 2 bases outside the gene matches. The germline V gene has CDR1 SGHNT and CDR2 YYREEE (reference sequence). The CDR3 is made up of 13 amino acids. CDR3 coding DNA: TGTGCCAGCAGCAGGGACAGGGCCAATGAGCAGTTCTTC. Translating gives CASSRDRANEQFF.

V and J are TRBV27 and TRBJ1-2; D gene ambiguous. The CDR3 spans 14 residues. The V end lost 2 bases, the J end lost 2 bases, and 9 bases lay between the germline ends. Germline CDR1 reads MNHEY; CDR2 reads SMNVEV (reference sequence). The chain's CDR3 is CASSLVGNNYGYTF. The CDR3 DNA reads TGTGCCAGCAGTTTAGTGGGCAACAACTATGGCTACACCTTC.

The CDR3 reads CASSLLAGKTKNIQYF. The CDR3 DNA sequence: TGTGCCAGCAGTTTGTTGGCGGGCAAAACAAAAAACATTCAGTACTTC. The gene calls are TRBV28 and TRBJ2-4, with TRBD2 as a possible D gene (5 bases). The CDR3 totals 16 residues. The germline V gene has CDR1 MDHEN and CDR2 SYDVKM. V lost 3 bases, J lost 4 bases, and 16 bases lay in between.

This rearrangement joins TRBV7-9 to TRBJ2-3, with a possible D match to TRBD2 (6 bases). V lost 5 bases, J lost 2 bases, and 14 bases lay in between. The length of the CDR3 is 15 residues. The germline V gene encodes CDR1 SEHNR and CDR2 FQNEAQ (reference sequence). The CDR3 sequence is CASSPGLSSTDTQYF. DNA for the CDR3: TGTGCCAGCAGCCCAGGACTATCCTCCACAGATACGCAGTATTTT. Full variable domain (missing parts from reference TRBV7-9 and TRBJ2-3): DTGVSQNPRHKITKRGQNVTFRCDPISEHNRLYWYRQTLGQGPEFLTYFQNEAQLEKSRLLSDRFSAERPKGSFSTLEIQRTEQGDSAMYLCASSPGLSSTDTQYFGPGTRLTVL.

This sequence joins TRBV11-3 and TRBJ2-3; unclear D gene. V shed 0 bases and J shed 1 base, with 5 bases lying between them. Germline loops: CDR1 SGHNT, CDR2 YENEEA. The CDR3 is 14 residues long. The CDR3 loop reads CASSLDLGTDTQYF. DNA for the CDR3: TGTGCCAGCAGCTTAGACTTAGGCACAGATACGCAGTATTTT. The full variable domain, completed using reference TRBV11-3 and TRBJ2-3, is EAGVVQSPRYKIIEKKQPVAFWCNPISGHNTLYWYLQNLGQGPELLIRYENEEAVDDSQLPKDRFSAERLKGVDSTLKIQPAELGDSAVYLCASSLDLGTDTQYFGPGTRLTVL.